One and the same sample provided the 8 T cell receptor beta chains below, sequenced in a study of shared clonotypes between healthy human individuals. Naive-designated CD8 cells lacked CD45RO, were positively enriched for CCR7, and omitted terminally differentiated effector memory CD45RA+ cells. Clones were sequenced by immunoSEQ multiplex PCR, and TCRdb holds only the in-frame ones, with some missing. The table records under 700,000 clones, 85% to 95% of them present only once. Specimen: naive CD8+ T cells sorted from blood. The receptors come from a woman between 25 and 40 years old in good health.

The chain combines TRBV10-3 with TRBJ1-1; D is possibly TRBD1 (5 bases). This CDR3 comprises 12 residues. The V end was cut by 2 bases, the J end by 6 bases, with 7 bases between. Germline CDR1 reads ENHRY; CDR2 reads SYGVKD. Written as DNA, the CDR3 is TGTGCCATCAGTGAGGGGGCGGCTGAAGCTTTCTTT. Residues: CAISEGAAEAFF.

The chain is built from TRBV7-9 and TRBJ2-5, with D unclear. The better agreement between TRBJ2-7 and the DNA end casts doubt on the J call. CDR1 is SEHNR, CDR2 FQNEAQ, per germline (reference sequence). The CDR3 extends over 12 amino acids. CDR3 region: CASSLLFYEQYF. The CDR3 region has the DNA TGTGCCAGCAGCCTACTTTTTTACGAGCAGTACTTC.

As to this clone: Other DNA sequences in this specimen translate into the identical CDR3. The rearrangement links TRBV27 to TRBJ2-7; TRBD1 matches 8 bases. Per the germline V gene, CDR1 is MNHEY and CDR2 is SMNVEV (reference sequence). V shed 5 bases and J 3 bases; nucleotides not matched to a gene: 3. This CDR3 has 13 residues. Written as DNA, the CDR3 is TGTGCCAGCAGTGCGGGGACAGGCTACGAGCAGTACTTC. Amino acids: CASSAGTGYEQYF.

The chain combines TRBV7-3 with TRBJ2-7; 7 positions match TRBD2. The CDR3 spans 15 residues. Germline V gives CDR1 SGHTA, CDR2 FQGTGA. J was trimmed by 0 bases and V by 2 bases; bases with no gene match: 4. CDR3 in DNA: TGTGCCAGCAGCTTAGTGGGAGGGACCTCCTACGAGCAGTACTTC. This gives the protein CASSLVGGTSYEQYF.

V gene TRBV13 combines with J gene TRBJ1-2; possibly TRBD1 for D (6 bases). Germline CDR1 reads PRHDT; CDR2 reads FYEKMQ (reference sequence). Between the trimmed V and J ends, which lost 5 bases and 8 bases, there was a span of 27 bases. This CDR3 comprises 17 residues. CDR3 DNA: TGTGCCAGCAGCCACGGCCCCAGGACAGAAACATTCGGAGGCTACACCTTC. The encoded protein is CASSHGPRTETFGGYTF.

The chain recombines TRBV5-6 with TRBJ1-2, with D possibly TRBD1 on 5 matching bases. V lost 4 bases and J lost 0, with 7 bases in between. Germline V gives CDR1 SGHDT, CDR2 YYEEEE. The CDR3 runs to 13 residues. For the CDR3, the DNA is TGTGCCAGCAGCGAACAGGCTAACTATGGCTACACCTTC. Its protein is CASSEQANYGYTF.

The sample holds one count of this clone. The J gene is TRBJ2-3, the V gene TRBV2, with D tentatively TRBD2 (6 bases). V was shortened by 1 base and J by 6 bases, with 14 bases between the two germline ends. The CDR3 totals 15 residues. The germline CDR1 and CDR2 sequences are SNHLY and FYNNEI. CDR3 DNA sequence: TGTGCCAGCAGTGAAGGGTGGAGGGGTCCGGATACGCAGTATTTT. Translating it yields CASSEGWRGPDTQYF.

The V gene is TRBV27, the J gene TRBJ1-4; the D is unclear. Trimming pared 4 bases from V and 12 bases from J, leaving 12 bases between. Germline CDR1 is MNHEY and CDR2 is SMNVEV (reference sequence). The CDR3 runs 12 residues. CDR3 sequence: CASSSTRGELFF. The DNA of the CDR3 is TGTGCCAGCAGTTCGACGCGGGGTGAACTGTTTTTT. Variable domain in full (rest from reference TRBV27 and TRBJ1-4): EAQVTQNPRYLITVTGKKLTVTCSQNMNHEYMSWYRQDPGLGLRQIYYSMNVEVTDKGDVPEGYKVSRKEKRNFPLILESPSPNQTSLYFCASSSTRGELFFGSGTQLSVL.